Listed here are 26 T cell receptor beta chains from one sample, sequenced in a study of T cells after yellow fever vaccination. TCRdb independently ran MiXCR on the 5' RACE reads; one entry per CDR3 protein. The table has hundreds of thousands of distinct CDR3 sequences, approximately 12% seen once. Sequences were derived from PBMCs, sampled on the day of the yellow fever booster vaccination. The source is a young man who received the YFV17D yellow fever vaccine.

This clonotype was counted only a few times. The CDR3 DNA follows: TGTGCCAGCAGCTCTAGCGGGAGGGCCTACGAGCAGTACTTC. Amino acids: CASSSSGRAYEQYF. The chain couples TRBV7-9 to TRBJ2-7; 12 bases map to TRBD2. The length of the CDR3 is 14 residues. Per germline, CDR1 SEHNR and CDR2 FQNEAQ (reference sequence). Germline trimming cut 4 bases from V and 2 bases from J; bases unmatched to any gene: 0.

This clonotype has just one count. This chain joins TRBV19 and TRBJ2-7, with 7 bases identical to TRBD1. V shed 9 bases and J 2 bases; nucleotides not matched to a gene: 10. This CDR3 is 14 amino acids long. Germline CDR1 and CDR2: LNHDA and SQIVND (reference sequence). CDR3 loop: CASRNTGVPYEQYF. CDR3 sequence (DNA): TGTGCCAGCAGGAATACAGGGGTCCCCTACGAGCAGTACTTC.

The chain links TRBV5-1 to TRBJ2-7, with 7 bases matching TRBD2. The CDR3 totals 15 residues. Germline values: CDR1 SGHRS, CDR2 YFSETQ. V lost 0 bases to trimming and J lost 6 bases; unmatched junction nucleotides: 9. The CDR3 nucleotides are TGCGCCAGCAGCTTGGTTAGCGGGTACCCTACCGAGCAGTACTTC. As protein: CASSLVSGYPTEQYF.

This rearrangement joins TRBV7-6 to TRBJ2-5; D may match TRBD1 or TRBD2 (7 bases each). Trimming removed 5 bases at V and 1 base at J, with 14 bases between. The germline V gene has CDR1 SGHVS and CDR2 FNYEAQ. This CDR3 has 15 residues. DNA for the CDR3: TGTGCCAGCAGCGCAGGGGGGGGGTCCCAAGAGACCCAGTACTTC. This sequence encodes CASSAGGGSQETQYF. The variable domain in full, with the rest retrieved from reference TRBV7-6 and TRBJ2-5, is GAGVSQSPRYKVTKRGQDVALRCDPISGHVSLYWYRQALGQGPEFLTYFNYEAQQDKSGLPNDRFSAERPEGSISTLTIQRTEQRDSAMYRCASSAGGGSQETQYFGPGTRLLVL.

The V and J genes are TRBV29-1 and TRBJ2-6; D gene unclear. Germline CDR1 reads SQVTM; CDR2 reads ANQGSEA. Between the trimmed V and J ends, which lost 2 bases and 4 bases, there was a span of 3 bases. This CDR3 spans 12 amino acids. CDR3 residues: CSVETGANVLTF. The CDR3 DNA is TGCAGCGTTGAAACCGGGGCCAACGTCCTGACTTTC.

This clonotype appeared a few times. The chain joins TRBV7-9 to TRBJ2-3; the D is unclear. The V gene lost 5 bases and the J gene lost 6 bases, with 9 bases spanning the gap. The length of the CDR3 is 12 residues. CDR1 and CDR2 (germline): SEHNR, FQNEAQ (reference sequence). The CDR3 loop reads CASSVWLDTQYF. CDR3 coding DNA: TGTGCCAGCAGCGTTTGGTTGGATACGCAGTATTTT.

This clonotype was recorded a few times. V and J are TRBV5-1 and TRBJ1-1, with 11 bases matching TRBD1. This CDR3 comprises 17 residues. The V and J ends lost 4 bases and 5 bases, in that order; junction bases with no gene match: 13. CDR1 SGHRS and CDR2 YFSETQ come from the germline V gene. The CDR3 coding sequence is TGCGCCAGCAGCAGCTGGGACAGGGGGGTGCCGCATACTGAAGCTTTCTTT. It yields the protein CASSSWDRGVPHTEAFF. The full variable domain, its missing parts supplied by reference TRBV5-1 and TRBJ1-1, is KAGVTQTPRYLIKTRGQQVTLSCSPISGHRSVSWYQQTPGQGLQFLFEYFSETQRNKGNFPGRFSGRQFSNSRSEMNVSTLELGDSALYLCASSSWDRGVPHTEAFFGQGTRLTVV.

V gene TRBV20-1 combines with J gene TRBJ2-5; D is unresolved. The CDR3 totals 15 residues. Trimming stripped 0 bases from V and 1 base from J, with 12 bases between. Germline assignment: CDR1 DFQATT and CDR2 SNEGSKA (reference sequence). CDR3 sequence reads: CSAREERIPQETQYF. The CDR3 region has the DNA TGCAGTGCTAGAGAGGAACGAATCCCCCAAGAGACCCAGTACTTC.

This clonotype was seen a few times. CDR3 DNA: TGTGCCAGCAGTTTAACTCGGGACAGTAATCAGCCCCAGCATTTT. This codes for CASSLTRDSNQPQHF. The chain combines TRBV27 with TRBJ1-5, with 7 bases that match TRBD1. This CDR3 has 15 amino acids. V shed 2 bases, J shed 4 bases, and the junction held 5 bases outside the gene matches. Germline-derived CDR1 and CDR2 are MNHEY and SMNVEV (reference sequence).

There are many counts of this clonotype. V and J are TRBV7-6 and TRBJ2-1; D assignment may be TRBD1 or TRBD2 (8 bases each). The CDR3 spans 18 residues. V lost 5 bases and J 7 bases, leaving 27 bases between the germline ends. CDR1 is SGHVS and CDR2 is FNYEAQ in the germline V gene. This CDR3 reads CASSAGGTGVRQGNEQFF. The DNA for the CDR3 is TGTGCCAGCAGCGCGGGAGGAACGGGAGTGAGACAGGGGAATGAGCAGTTCTTC. Combining the CDR3 with reference TRBV7-6 and TRBJ2-1 gives the whole variable domain GAGVSQSPRYKVTKRGQDVALRCDPISGHVSLYWYRQALGQGPEFLTYFNYEAQQDKSGLPNDRFSAERPEGSISTLTIQRTEQRDSAMYRCASSAGGTGVRQGNEQFFGPGTRLTVL.

The J gene is TRBJ1-2, the V gene TRBV4-2; 8 nucleotides align to TRBD1. Per germline, CDR1 LGHNA and CDR2 YNFKEQ. V shed 0 bases and J 3 bases; nucleotides not matched to a gene: 3. CDR3 length: 15 residues. CDR3 amino acids: CASSQEPTGDYGYTF. The CDR3 DNA reads as TGTGCCAGCAGCCAAGAGCCGACAGGGGACTATGGCTACACCTTC.

The table lists this clonotype with a few counts. The chain recombines TRBV29-1 with TRBJ1-2, with a weak D call TRBD1 (5 bases). The ends were cut back, 1 base at V and 2 bases at J, with 17 bases in the middle. The V gene's germline CDR1 is SQVTM and CDR2 ANQGSEA. The CDR3 covers 16 residues. This chain's CDR3 is CSVEVGAPGSNYGYTF. The CDR3 DNA is TGCAGCGTTGAAGTAGGGGCCCCAGGGTCAAACTATGGCTACACCTTC.

This clonotype was detected only a few times. The J gene is TRBJ2-7, the V gene TRBV20-1, with 9 bases aligning to TRBD1. This CDR3 is built from 14 residues. The V segment lost 8 bases and the J segment 1 base; nucleotides outside the gene matches: 9. Germline lookup yields CDR1 DFQATT and CDR2 SNEGSKA (reference sequence). CDR3 coding DNA: TGCAGTACCTGGCGGGACAGGGTGTCCTACGAGCAGTACTTC. This codes for CSTWRDRVSYEQYF.

This clonotype was detected a few times. The chain uses TRBV7-9 and TRBJ1-3; weak D call: TRBD1 (5 bases). The CDR3 consists of 16 residues. V dropped 1 base and J dropped 3 bases, with 13 bases sitting between them. CDR1 is SEHNR, CDR2 FQNEAQ, per germline (reference sequence). The CDR3: CASSLGSGLDGNTIYF. The CDR3 DNA is TGTGCCAGCAGCTTAGGATCGGGGCTCGATGGAAACACCATATATTTT.

This clonotype was seen a handful of times. The rearrangement uses TRBV13 and TRBJ2-1; D is uncertain. V was pared by 0 bases and J by 2 bases, with 8 bases between. CDR3 length: 15 residues. CDR1 is PRHDT and CDR2 is FYEKMQ in the germline V gene (reference sequence). CDR3 in DNA: TGTGCCAGCAGCTTAGGGGACCCCACCTACAATGAGCAGTTCTTC. Translated: CASSLGDPTYNEQFF. Full variable domain (remainder filled in from reference TRBV13 and TRBJ2-1): AAGVIQSPRHLIKEKRETATLKCYPIPRHDTVYWYQQGPGQDPQFLISFYEKMQSDKGSIPDRFSAQQFSDYHSELNMSSLELGDSALYFCASSLGDPTYNEQFFGPGTRLTVL.

About this clonotype: A much larger clone differs by one base, so this may be a read error. This chain links TRBV3-1 with TRBJ2-5; D unresolved. Germline CDR1 and CDR2: LGHDT and YNNKEL (reference sequence). The length of the CDR3 is 12 residues. In nucleotides, the CDR3 is TGTTCCAGCAGCCAAGACGAAAAGACCCAGTACTTC. Its protein is CSSSQDEKTQYF.

This chain joins TRBV7-2 and TRBJ2-3; 10 bases map to TRBD1. The CDR3 has 14 amino acids. The germline CDR1 and CDR2 sequences are SGHTA and FQGNSA. V was pared by 4 bases and J by 5 bases, with 3 bases of the junction left unmatched. The CDR3 nucleotides are TGTGCCAGCAGCTCCTGGGACAGGGGAGATACGCAGTATTTT. Protein sequence: CASSSWDRGDTQYF.

The chain employs TRBV7-8 and TRBJ2-2; D remains ambiguous. This CDR3 contains 16 residues. V was pared by 0 bases and J by 0 bases, with 8 bases between. CDR1 is SGHVS, CDR2 FQNEAQ, per germline. Written as DNA, the CDR3 is TGTGCCAGCAGCTTAGCGGGCTATGCGAACACCGGGGAGCTGTTTTTT. Encoded protein: CASSLAGYANTGELFF.

There are a few counts of this clonotype. The J gene is TRBJ2-7, the V gene TRBV7-2; TRBD2 aligns across 8 bases. J was trimmed by 5 bases and V by 2 bases; bases with no gene match: 8. CDR1 is SGHTA and CDR2 is FQGNSA in the germline V gene. The CDR3 length is 15 residues. The CDR3 spells CASSLMAGGNHEQYF. As DNA, the CDR3 is TGTGCCAGCAGCTTAATGGCGGGAGGAAACCACGAGCAGTACTTC.

The chain is built from TRBV5-1 and TRBJ2-1; D remains unclear. Germline loops: CDR1 SGHRS, CDR2 YFSETQ. V lost 0 bases to trimming and J lost 5 bases, with 9 bases between them. This CDR3 is 14 amino acids long. The CDR3 sequence is CASSLEALHNEQFF. CDR3 DNA: TGCGCCAGCAGCTTGGAGGCACTCCACAATGAGCAGTTCTTC.

This clonotype has a handful of counts. This chain uses TRBV6-2 or TRBV6-3 with TRBJ1-5, with D possibly matching TRBD1 (5 bases). The germline V gene has CDR1 MNHEY and CDR2 SVGEGT. The V end was cut by 7 bases, the J end by 2 bases, with 12 bases between. CDR3 size: 14 residues. In nucleotides, the CDR3 is TGTGCCAGCACCCCCTGGGGGGGCAATCAGCCCCAGCATTTT. It specifies CASTPWGGNQPQHF.

This clonotype occurred a few times. V gene TRBV27 combines with J gene TRBJ2-3, with 9 bases that match TRBD2. The CDR3 length is 16 residues. V lost 0 bases to trimming and J lost 4 bases; unmatched junction nucleotides: 5. Per germline, CDR1 MNHEY and CDR2 SMNVEV (reference sequence). In DNA form, the CDR3 reads TGTGCCAGCAGTTTATCTGCGGGAGGGCCCCCAGATACGCAGTATTTT. As protein: CASSLSAGGPPDTQYF.

The table lists this clonotype with a few counts. The chain joins TRBV11-2 to TRBJ2-3, with D perhaps TRBD1 or TRBD2 (5 bases each). Looked up from germline, CDR1 is SGHAT and CDR2 is FQNNGV. The CDR3 runs 15 residues. Trimming removed 1 base at V and 2 bases at J, with 10 bases between. The CDR3 is CASSLGGRHTDTQYF. CDR3 nucleotide sequence: TGTGCCAGCAGCTTAGGGGGACGGCACACAGATACGCAGTATTTT. Based on the CDR3 plus reference TRBV11-2 and TRBJ2-3, the full variable domain is EAGVAQSPRYKIIEKRQSVAFWCNPISGHATLYWYQQILGQGPKLLIQFQNNGVVDDSQLPKDRFSAERLKGVDSTLKIQPAKLEDSAVYLCASSLGGRHTDTQYFGPGTRLTVL.

This chain connects TRBV5-5 to TRBJ2-7, with no clear D. V was clipped by 8 bases and J by 9 bases, with 18 bases between them. CDR1 and CDR2 (germline): SGHKS, YYEKEE (reference sequence). The CDR3 contains 12 residues. The CDR3 loop is CARAPGMNGQYF. The DNA for the CDR3 is TGTGCCAGGGCCCCTGGCATGAATGGGCAGTACTTC.

This clonotype has only a few counts. The chain joins TRBV7-2 to TRBJ2-2; the D gene is possibly TRBD1 (6 bases). With 4 bases removed from V and 0 bases from J, the gap between germline ends came to 12 bases. The CDR3 runs 16 residues. The V gene's germline CDR1 is SGHTA and CDR2 FQGNSA. The CDR3 nucleotides are TGTGCCAGCAGCTCACAGGGCACAGCGAACACCGGGGAGCTGTTTTTT. Protein: CASSSQGTANTGELFF.

This clonotype was observed many times. V gene TRBV5-1 combines with J gene TRBJ2-7, with TRBD1 matching over 9 bases. The CDR3 has 15 amino acids. Germline lookup yields CDR1 SGHRS and CDR2 YFSETQ. V was clipped by 4 bases and J by 3 bases; unmatched bases: 8. This chain's CDR3 is CASSPRTTGGYEQYF. As DNA, the CDR3 is TGCGCCAGCAGCCCTAGAACGACAGGGGGCTACGAGCAGTACTTC.